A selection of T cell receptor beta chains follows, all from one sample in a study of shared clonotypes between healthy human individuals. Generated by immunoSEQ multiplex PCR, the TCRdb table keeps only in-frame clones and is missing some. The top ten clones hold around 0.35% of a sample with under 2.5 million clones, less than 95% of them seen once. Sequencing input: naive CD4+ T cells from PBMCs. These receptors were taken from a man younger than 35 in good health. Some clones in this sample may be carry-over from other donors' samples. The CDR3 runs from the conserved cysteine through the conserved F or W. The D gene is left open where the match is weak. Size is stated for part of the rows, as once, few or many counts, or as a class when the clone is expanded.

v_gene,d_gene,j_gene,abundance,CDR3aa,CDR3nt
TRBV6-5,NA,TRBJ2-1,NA,CASSRQGGNEQFF,TGTGCCAGCAGCCGACAGGGAGGAAATGAGCAGTTCTTC
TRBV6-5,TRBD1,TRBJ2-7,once,CASSDRDRDYEQYF,TGTGCCAGCAGTGACCGGGACAGGGACTACGAGCAGTACTTC
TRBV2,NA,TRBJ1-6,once,CASSEMTGRSPLHF,TGTGCCAGCAGTGAAATGACGGGCCGATCACCCCTCCACTTT
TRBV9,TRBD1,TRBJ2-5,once,CASSAGQGLEVETQYF,TGTGCCAGCAGCGCCGGACAGGGTTTAGAGGTAGAGACCCAGTACTTC
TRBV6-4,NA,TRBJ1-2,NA,CASSESPHSNGYTF,TGTGCCAGCAGTGAAAGCCCCCACAGTAATGGCTACACCTTC
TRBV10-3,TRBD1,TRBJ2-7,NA,CAIRGQEGSSYEQYF,TGTGCCATCAGGGGACAGGAGGGCAGCTCCTACGAGCAGTACTTC
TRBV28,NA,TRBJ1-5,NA,CASSSAERDHQPQHF,TGTGCCAGCAGCTCCGCCGAGAGGGATCATCAGCCCCAGCATTTT
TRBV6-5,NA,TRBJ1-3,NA,CASRTLGGSGNTIYF,TGTGCCAGCAGGACGCTAGGGGGCTCTGGAAACACCATATATTTT
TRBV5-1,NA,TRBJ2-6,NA,CASSPTGSSGANVLTF,TGCGCCAGCAGCCCCACGGGGAGCTCTGGGGCCAACGTCCTGACTTTC
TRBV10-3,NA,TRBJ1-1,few,CAISERSLDTEAFF,TGTGCCATCAGTGAGAGGTCACTAGACACTGAAGCTTTCTTT
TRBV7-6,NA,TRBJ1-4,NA,CASSSRAGQILFF,TGTGCCAGCAGCTCTAGGGCTGGACAGATACTGTTTTTT
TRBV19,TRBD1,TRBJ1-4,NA,CASSIRQGANEKLFF,TGTGCCAGTAGTATAAGACAGGGAGCTAATGAAAAACTGTTTTTT
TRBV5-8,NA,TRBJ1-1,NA,CASSLDRVAEAFF,TGTGCCAGCAGCTTGGACAGGGTCGCTGAAGCTTTCTTT
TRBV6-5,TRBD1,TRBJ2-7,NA,CASSYSRDRVYEQYF,TGTGCCAGCAGTTACTCCCGGGACAGGGTCTACGAGCAGTACTTC
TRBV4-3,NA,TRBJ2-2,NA,CASSPLPTANTGELFF,TGCGCCAGCAGCCCTTTACCTACCGCGAACACCGGGGAGCTGTTTTTT
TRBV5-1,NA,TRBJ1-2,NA,CASSLGPRGLNYGYTF,TGCGCCAGCAGCTTGGGACCCAGGGGACTTAACTATGGCTACACCTTC
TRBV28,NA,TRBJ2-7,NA,CASSFTPRSYEQYF,TGTGCCAGCAGCTTTACACCGCGATCTTACGAGCAGTACTTC
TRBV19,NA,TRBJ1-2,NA,CASSITRGGGYTF,TGTGCCAGTTCAATCACCCGAGGGGGTGGCTACACCTTC
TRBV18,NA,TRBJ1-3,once,CASSPREFSGNTIYF,TGTGCCAGCTCACCGCGGGAGTTCTCTGGAAACACCATATATTTT
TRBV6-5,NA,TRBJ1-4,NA,CASSYSLGVNEKLFF,TGTGCCAGCAGTTACTCGCTAGGGGTTAATGAAAAACTGTTTTTT
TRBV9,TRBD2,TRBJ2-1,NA,CASSFDRTSGLEDEQFF,TGTGCCAGCAGTTTCGATCGGACTAGCGGATTGGAGGATGAGCAGTTCTTC
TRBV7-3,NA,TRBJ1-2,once,CASSLYPEAPNYGYTF,TGTGCCAGCAGCCTTTATCCAGAGGCTCCTAACTATGGCTACACCTTC
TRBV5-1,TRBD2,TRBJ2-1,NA,CASSLGVSGRMSHNEQFF,TGCGCCAGCAGCTTGGGGGTTAGCGGGAGGATGTCCCACAATGAGCAGTTCTTC
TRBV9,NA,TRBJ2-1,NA,CASSVGGSYNEQFF,TGTGCCAGCAGCGTGGGCGGGTCCTACAATGAGCAGTTCTTC
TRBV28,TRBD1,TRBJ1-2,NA,CASSLDRANYGYTF,TGTGCCAGCAGCCTCGACAGGGCGAACTATGGCTACACCTTC
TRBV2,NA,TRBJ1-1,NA,CASSVAGLMNTEAFF,TGTGCCAGCAGTGTAGCAGGGTTGATGAACACTGAAGCTTTCTTT
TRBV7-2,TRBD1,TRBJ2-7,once,CASSLVIQGAHEQYF,TGTGCCAGCAGCTTAGTAATCCAGGGGGCCCACGAGCAGTACTTC
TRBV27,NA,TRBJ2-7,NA,CASSLNRAEYEQYF,TGTGCCAGCAGTTTAAACAGGGCAGAATACGAGCAGTACTTC
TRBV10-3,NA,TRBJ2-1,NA,CAISESAAGSGQDEQFF,TGTGCCATCAGTGAGTCGGCGGCGGGTTCAGGCCAGGATGAGCAGTTCTTC
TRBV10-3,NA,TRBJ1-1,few,CAISSYFLQGLGTEAFF,TGTGCCATCAGCTCTTACTTCCTCCAGGGGTTGGGCACTGAAGCTTTCTTT
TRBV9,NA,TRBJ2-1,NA,CASSVGAGSYNEQFF,TGTGCCAGCAGCGTAGGAGCGGGCTCCTACAATGAGCAGTTCTTC
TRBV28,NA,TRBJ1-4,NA,CASTAGGGNGEKLFF,TGTGCCAGCACCGCCGGGGGGGGTAACGGTGAAAAACTGTTTTTT
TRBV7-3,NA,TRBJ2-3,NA,CASSMSTDTQYF,TGTGCCAGCAGCATGAGCACAGATACGCAGTATTTT